The clone carrying this T cell receptor (beta chain) was counted a few times. Its cognate antigen is unknown. The data stem from a study of T cell repertoires in cytomegalovirus infection. In the study overall: Both a matching HLA type and CMV infection were indicated by public TCR beta signatures.

TCRdb fed the reads into MiXCR, producing one record per CDR3 protein. Among roughly 310,000 distinct CDR3 sequences listed, about 29% were seen once. This CDR3 comprises 16 residues. Germline CDR1 MGHDK, CDR2 SYGVNS. The ends lost 3 bases at V and 6 bases at J; junction bases unmatched: 8. Notes on the study in general: HLA-C-restricted CMV clonotypes gave the most frequent clonotype in two of eight donors.

V usage is TRBV25-1 and J usage is TRBJ2-2, with TRBD1 identical over 9 bases. Source: cultured PBMCs, taken from culture after CMV antigen stimulation. This TCR derives from a human donor in good health (CMV status not recorded). Some clones in this sample may be carry-over from other donors' samples. In nucleotides, the CDR3 is TGTGCCAGCAGTGAGGCCGGGACAGGGTCGCCCGGGGAGCTGTTTTTT. Its translation is CASSEAGTGSPGELFF.